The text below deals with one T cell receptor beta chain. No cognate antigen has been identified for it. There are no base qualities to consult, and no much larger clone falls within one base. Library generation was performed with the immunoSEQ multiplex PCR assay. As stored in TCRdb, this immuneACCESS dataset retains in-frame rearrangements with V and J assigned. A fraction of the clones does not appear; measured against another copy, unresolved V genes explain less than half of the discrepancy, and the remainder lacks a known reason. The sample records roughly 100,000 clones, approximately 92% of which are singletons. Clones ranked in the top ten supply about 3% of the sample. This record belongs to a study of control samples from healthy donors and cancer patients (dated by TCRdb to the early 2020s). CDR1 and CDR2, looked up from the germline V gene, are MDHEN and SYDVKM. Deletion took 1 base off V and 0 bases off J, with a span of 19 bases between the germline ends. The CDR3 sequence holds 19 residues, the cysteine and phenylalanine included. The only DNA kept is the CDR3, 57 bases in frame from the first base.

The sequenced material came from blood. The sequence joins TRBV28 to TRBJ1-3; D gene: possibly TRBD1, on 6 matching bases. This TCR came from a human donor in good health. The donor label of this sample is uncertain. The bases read TGTGCCAGCAGTTTATTTGCAGGGGTATGGCAGAGCTCTGGAAACACCATATATTTT. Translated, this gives CASSLFAGVWQSSGNTIYF.